These 8 T cell receptor beta chains were all obtained from the same sample, sequenced in a study of OX40 agonist ivuxolimab in advanced cancers. Assay: immunoSEQ multiplex PCR; the TCRdb copy retains only in-frame clones and omits some. The repertoire has more than 35,000 clones, 84% of them found once; the top ten carry about 15%. The specimen was CD4+ or CD8+ T cells sorted from blood, collected in a trial of the OX40 agonist ivuxolimab. These receptors all stem from an adult with an advanced solid tumor such as melanoma, head and neck, liver or kidney cancer.

The chain employs TRBV9 and TRBJ2-7; D ambiguous. Per the germline V gene, CDR1 is SGDLS and CDR2 is YYNGEE. Deletions cut 0 bases from V and 0 bases from J, with 7 bases between. CDR3 length: 14 amino acids. Written as DNA, the CDR3 is TGTGCCAGCAGCGTAGGGTCCATCTCCTACGAGCAGTACTTC. Translated: CASSVGSISYEQYF.

The rearrangement joins TRBV5-1 to TRBJ1-2, with TRBD1 as a possible D gene (5 bases). Germline V lookup: CDR1 SGHRS, CDR2 YFSETQ. V lost 4 bases to trimming and J lost 0 bases, with 13 bases between them. The CDR3 runs to 15 residues. CDR3 DNA: TGCGCCAGCAGCCCCCTCACAGGAGCTAACTATGGCTACACCTTC. Its protein is CASSPLTGANYGYTF.

The chain carries TRBV7-9 and TRBJ2-7; TRBD1 is a possible D gene (6 bases). CDR1 is SEHNR, CDR2 FQNEAQ, per germline (reference sequence). The CDR3 totals 16 residues. The V end was cut by 1 base, the J end by 1 base, with 14 bases between. This CDR3 is CASSLGGQGESYEQYF. DNA for the CDR3: TGTGCCAGCAGCTTAGGGGGACAAGGGGAGTCCTACGAGCAGTACTTC.

This clone has just a few counts. The genes are TRBV9 and TRBJ2-7, with 9 bases matching TRBD1. Unmatched junction bases numbered 5, after V lost 4 bases and J lost 3 bases. The CDR3 totals 14 residues. Germline V gene lookup returns CDR1 SGDLS and CDR2 YYNGEE. The CDR3 region has the DNA TGTGCCAGCAGCTACAGGGGGCAGGGCTACGAGCAGTACTTC. Its translation is CASSYRGQGYEQYF.

The CDR3 sequence is CASSYSHRGGQPQHF. CDR3 nucleotide sequence: TGTGCCAGCAGTTACTCTCACCGGGGGGGACAGCCCCAGCATTTT. The rearrangement uses TRBV6-5 and TRBJ1-5; D might be TRBD1 (5 bases). CDR3 length: 15 residues. Trimming pared 0 bases from V and 7 bases from J, leaving 13 bases between. In germline, CDR1 is MNHEY, CDR2 SVGAGI.

The gene calls are TRBV7-9 and TRBJ2-7, with D uncertain. V was trimmed by 4 bases and J by 0 bases, leaving 13 bases between them. Germline V CDR1 and CDR2: SEHNR, FQNEAQ (reference sequence). This CDR3 has 15 residues. The CDR3 coding sequence is TGTGCCAGCAGCTCGGGTGGGTCCCCCTCCTACGAGCAGTACTTC. Protein product: CASSSGGSPSYEQYF. Full variable domain (outside the CDR3, taken from reference TRBV7-9 and TRBJ2-7): DTGVSQNPRHKITKRGQNVTFRCDPISEHNRLYWYRQTLGQGPEFLTYFQNEAQLEKSRLLSDRFSAERPKGSFSTLEIQRTEQGDSAMYLCASSSGGSPSYEQYFGPGTRLTVT.

The chain is built from TRBV7-9 and TRBJ2-1, with no clear D. CDR1 SEHNR and CDR2 FQNEAQ come from the germline V gene (reference sequence). The CDR3 totals 13 residues. Trimming left V 6 bases short and J 5 bases short, with 11 bases between. The CDR3 here is CASSYQDDNEQFF. The CDR3 nucleotides are TGTGCCAGCAGTTACCAGGACGACAATGAGCAGTTCTTC. The whole variable domain, remainder taken from reference TRBV7-9 and TRBJ2-1, is DTGVSQNPRHKITKRGQNVTFRCDPISEHNRLYWYRQTLGQGPEFLTYFQNEAQLEKSRLLSDRFSAERPKGSFSTLEIQRTEQGDSAMYLCASSYQDDNEQFFGPGTRLTVL.

This clone is labeled medium-sized. The V gene is TRBV27, the J gene TRBJ2-2; 9 nucleotides match TRBD1. Germline V lookup: CDR1 MNHEY, CDR2 SMNVEV (reference sequence). V shed 0 bases, J shed 5 bases, and the junction held 4 bases outside the gene matches. The CDR3 is 16 residues long. The DNA of the CDR3 is TGTGCCAGCAGTTTATCGGCAGGGACAGGGACCGGGGAGCTGTTTTTT. It is translated as CASSLSAGTGTGELFF.